This TCR beta chain was sequenced in a study of T cell repertoires in cytomegalovirus infection. Study-wide points: Cumulative public TCR beta family frequency identified CMV carriers with the relevant HLA.

Via MiXCR, TCRdb re-called the reads, giving one row per CDR3 protein. The sample includes about 89,000 distinct CDR3 sequences, 29% seen only once; the top ten take 71%. Worth noting for this clonotype: Its antigen is not known.

CDR1 and CDR2 from the germline V gene are MDHEN and SYDVKM. Trimming removed 2 bases at V and 4 bases at J, with 12 bases between. There are 15 residues in the CDR3. The chain employs TRBV28 and TRBJ2-1; the D is unclear. This TCR derives from a human donor in good health (CMV status not recorded). Some clones in this sample may be carry-over from other donors' samples. The specimen comprised CD8+ T cells from cultured PBMCs, sampled from culture after CMV antigen stimulation. CDR3 region: CASSLGSVLYNEQFF. The DNA of the CDR3 is TGTGCCAGCAGTTTAGGGTCGGTACTATACAATGAGCAGTTCTTC.